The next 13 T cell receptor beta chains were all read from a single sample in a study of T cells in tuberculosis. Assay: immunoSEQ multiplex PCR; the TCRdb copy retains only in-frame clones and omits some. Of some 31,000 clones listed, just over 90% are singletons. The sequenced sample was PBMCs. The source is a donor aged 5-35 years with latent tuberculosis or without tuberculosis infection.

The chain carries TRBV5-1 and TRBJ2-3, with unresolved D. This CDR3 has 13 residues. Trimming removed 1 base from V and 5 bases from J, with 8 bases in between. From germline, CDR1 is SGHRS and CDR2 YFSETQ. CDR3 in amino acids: CASSLTVEDTQYF. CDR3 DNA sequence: TGCGCCAGCAGCTTGACGGTAGAAGATACGCAGTATTTT.

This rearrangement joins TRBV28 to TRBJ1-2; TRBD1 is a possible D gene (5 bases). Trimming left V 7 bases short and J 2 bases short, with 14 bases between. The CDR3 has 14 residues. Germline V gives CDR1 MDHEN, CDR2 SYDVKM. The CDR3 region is CASTTGAGNYGYTF. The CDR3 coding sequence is TGTGCCAGCACCACTGGGGCAGGGAACTATGGCTACACCTTC.

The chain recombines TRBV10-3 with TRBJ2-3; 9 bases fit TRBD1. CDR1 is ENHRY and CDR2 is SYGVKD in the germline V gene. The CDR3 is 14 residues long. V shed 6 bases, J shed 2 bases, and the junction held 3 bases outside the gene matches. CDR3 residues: CAISGTGTTDTQYF. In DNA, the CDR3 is TGTGCCATCAGCGGGACAGGGACCACAGATACGCAGTATTTT.

The CDR3 DNA sequence: TGTGCCAGCAGCTCCGGGACTAGCGGGGATACGCAGTATTTT. Residues: CASSSGTSGDTQYF. The J gene is TRBJ2-3, the V gene TRBV7-9, with TRBD2 matching 12 bases. V lost 4 bases to trimming and J lost 6 bases; unmatched junction nucleotides: 2. Germline V lookup: CDR1 SEHNR, CDR2 FQNEAQ (reference sequence). CDR3 length: 14 amino acids.

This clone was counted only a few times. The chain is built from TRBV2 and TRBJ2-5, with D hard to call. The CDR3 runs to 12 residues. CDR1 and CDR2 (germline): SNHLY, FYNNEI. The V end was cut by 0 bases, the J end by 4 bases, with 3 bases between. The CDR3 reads CASSEAAETQYF. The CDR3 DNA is TGTGCCAGCAGTGAAGCGGCAGAGACCCAGTACTTC.

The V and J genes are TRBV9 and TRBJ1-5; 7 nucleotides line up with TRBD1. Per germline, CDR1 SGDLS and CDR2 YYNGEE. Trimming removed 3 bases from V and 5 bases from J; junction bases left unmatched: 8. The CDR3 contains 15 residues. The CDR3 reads CASSADGTGDQPQHF. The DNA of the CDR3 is TGTGCCAGCAGCGCAGACGGCACAGGGGATCAGCCCCAGCATTTT.

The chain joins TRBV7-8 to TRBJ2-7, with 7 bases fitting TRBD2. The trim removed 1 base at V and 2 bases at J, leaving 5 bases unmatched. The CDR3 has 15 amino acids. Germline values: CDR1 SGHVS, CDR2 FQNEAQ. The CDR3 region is CASSLGLAEPYEQYF. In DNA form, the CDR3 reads TGTGCCAGCAGCTTAGGCCTAGCGGAACCCTACGAGCAGTACTTC.

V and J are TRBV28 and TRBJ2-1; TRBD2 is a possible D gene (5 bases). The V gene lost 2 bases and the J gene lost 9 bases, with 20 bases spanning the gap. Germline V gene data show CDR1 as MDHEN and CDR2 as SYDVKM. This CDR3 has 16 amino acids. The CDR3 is CASSLARERFEGEQFF. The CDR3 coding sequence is TGTGCCAGCAGTTTAGCTAGAGAGCGGTTTGAGGGTGAGCAGTTCTTC.

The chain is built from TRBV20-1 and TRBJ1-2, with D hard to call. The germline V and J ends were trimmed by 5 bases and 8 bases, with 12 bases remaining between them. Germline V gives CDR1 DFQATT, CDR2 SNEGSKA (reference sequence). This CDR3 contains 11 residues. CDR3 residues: CSAGLVQGYTF. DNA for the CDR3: TGCAGTGCTGGTCTGGTACAAGGCTACACCTTC.

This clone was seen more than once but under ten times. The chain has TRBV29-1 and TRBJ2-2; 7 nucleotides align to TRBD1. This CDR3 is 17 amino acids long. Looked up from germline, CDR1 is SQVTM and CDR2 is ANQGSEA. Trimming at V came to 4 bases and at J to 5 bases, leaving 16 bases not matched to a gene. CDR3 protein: CSVASTGASSWTGELFF. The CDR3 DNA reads TGCAGCGTTGCCTCCACAGGGGCGTCCTCATGGACCGGGGAGCTGTTTTTT.

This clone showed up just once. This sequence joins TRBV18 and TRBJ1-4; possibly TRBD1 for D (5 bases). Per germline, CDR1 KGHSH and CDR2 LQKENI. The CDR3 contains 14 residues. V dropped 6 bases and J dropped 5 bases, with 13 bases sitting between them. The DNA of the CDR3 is TGTGCCAGCTCCCCCAAGCAGGGAAATGAAAAACTGTTTTTT. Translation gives CASSPKQGNEKLFF.

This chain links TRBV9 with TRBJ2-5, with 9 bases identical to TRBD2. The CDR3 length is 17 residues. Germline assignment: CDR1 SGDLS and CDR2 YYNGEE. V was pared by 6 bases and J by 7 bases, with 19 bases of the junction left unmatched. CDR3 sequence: CASTRGGLAGPLGTQYF. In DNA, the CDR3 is TGTGCCAGCACCCGAGGGGGGCTAGCGGGGCCCCTAGGGACCCAGTACTTC.

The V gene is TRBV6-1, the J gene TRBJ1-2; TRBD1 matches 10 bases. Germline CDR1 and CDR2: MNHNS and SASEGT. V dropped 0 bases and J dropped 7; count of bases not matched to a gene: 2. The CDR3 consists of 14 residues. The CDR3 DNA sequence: TGTGCCAGCAGTGAAGCCGGGACAGGGGCTGGCTACACCTTC. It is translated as CASSEAGTGAGYTF.